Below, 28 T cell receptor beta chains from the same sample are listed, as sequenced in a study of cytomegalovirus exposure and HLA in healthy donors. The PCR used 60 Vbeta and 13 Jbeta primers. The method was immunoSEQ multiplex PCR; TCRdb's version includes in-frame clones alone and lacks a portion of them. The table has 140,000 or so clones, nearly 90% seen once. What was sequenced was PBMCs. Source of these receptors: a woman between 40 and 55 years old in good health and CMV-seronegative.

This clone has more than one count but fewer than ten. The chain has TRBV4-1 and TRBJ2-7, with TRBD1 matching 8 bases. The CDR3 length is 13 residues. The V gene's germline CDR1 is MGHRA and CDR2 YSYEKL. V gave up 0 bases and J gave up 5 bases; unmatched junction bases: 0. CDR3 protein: CASSQDRGHEQYF. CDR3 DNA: TGCGCCAGCAGCCAAGACAGGGGGCACGAGCAGTACTTC.

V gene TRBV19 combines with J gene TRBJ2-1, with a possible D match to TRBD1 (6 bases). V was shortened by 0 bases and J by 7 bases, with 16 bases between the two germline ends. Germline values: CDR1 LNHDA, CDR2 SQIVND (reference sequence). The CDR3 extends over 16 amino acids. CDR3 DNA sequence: TGTGCCAGTAGTATAGATCTAAGGGGGTCGAGGAATGAGCAGTTCTTC. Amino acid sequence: CASSIDLRGSRNEQFF.

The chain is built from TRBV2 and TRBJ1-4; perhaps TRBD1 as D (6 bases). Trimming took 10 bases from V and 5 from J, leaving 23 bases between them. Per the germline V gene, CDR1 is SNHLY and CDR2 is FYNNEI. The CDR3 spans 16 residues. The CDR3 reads CATRDAGAITNEKLFF. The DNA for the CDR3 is TGTGCCACCAGGGATGCAGGGGCGATCACAAATGAAAAACTGTTTTTT.

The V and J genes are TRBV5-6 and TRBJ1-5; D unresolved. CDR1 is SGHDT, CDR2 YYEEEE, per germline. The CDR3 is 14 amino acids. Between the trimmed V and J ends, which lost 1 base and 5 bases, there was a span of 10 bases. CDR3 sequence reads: CASSLNPGDQPQHF. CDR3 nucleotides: TGTGCCAGCAGCTTGAATCCAGGCGATCAGCCCCAGCATTTT.

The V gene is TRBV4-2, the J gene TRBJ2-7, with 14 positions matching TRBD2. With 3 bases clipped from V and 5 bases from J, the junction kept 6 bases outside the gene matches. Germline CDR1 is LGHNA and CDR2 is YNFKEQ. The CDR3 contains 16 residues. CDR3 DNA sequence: TGTGCCAGCAGCCATGACCGGACTAGCGGGAGGAACGAGCAGTACTTC. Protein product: CASSHDRTSGRNEQYF.

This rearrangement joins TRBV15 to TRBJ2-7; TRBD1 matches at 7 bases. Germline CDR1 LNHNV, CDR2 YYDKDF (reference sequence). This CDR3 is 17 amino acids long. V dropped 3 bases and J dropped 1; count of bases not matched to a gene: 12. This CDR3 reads CATSRPPTYRGSYEQYF. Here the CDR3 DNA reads TGTGCCACCAGCAGGCCGCCCACGTACAGGGGTTCCTACGAGCAGTACTTC.

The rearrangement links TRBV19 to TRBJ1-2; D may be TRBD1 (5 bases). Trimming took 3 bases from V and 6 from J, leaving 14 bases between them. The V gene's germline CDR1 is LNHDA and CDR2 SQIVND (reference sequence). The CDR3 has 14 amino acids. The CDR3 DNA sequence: TGTGCCAGTAGTATTGTTCAGGGAAACGATGGCTACACCTTC. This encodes CASSIVQGNDGYTF.

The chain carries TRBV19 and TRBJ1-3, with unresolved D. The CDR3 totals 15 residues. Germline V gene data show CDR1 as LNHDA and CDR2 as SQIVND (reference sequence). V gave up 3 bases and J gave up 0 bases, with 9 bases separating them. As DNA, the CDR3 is TGTGCCAGTAGTATTGAGTTGAGCTCTGGAAACACCATATATTTT. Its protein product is CASSIELSSGNTIYF.

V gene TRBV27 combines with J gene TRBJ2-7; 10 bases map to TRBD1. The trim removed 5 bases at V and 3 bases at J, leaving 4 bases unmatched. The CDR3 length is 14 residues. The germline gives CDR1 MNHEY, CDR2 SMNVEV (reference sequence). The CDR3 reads CASSPWTGGYEQYF. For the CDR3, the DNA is TGTGCCAGCAGTCCTTGGACAGGGGGCTACGAGCAGTACTTC.

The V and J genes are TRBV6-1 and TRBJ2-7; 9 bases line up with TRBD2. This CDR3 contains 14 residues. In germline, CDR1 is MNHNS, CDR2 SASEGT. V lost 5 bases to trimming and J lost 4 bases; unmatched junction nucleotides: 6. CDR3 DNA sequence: TGTGCCAGCAGTTATAGCGGGAGTCGGTACGAGCAGTACTTC. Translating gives CASSYSGSRYEQYF.

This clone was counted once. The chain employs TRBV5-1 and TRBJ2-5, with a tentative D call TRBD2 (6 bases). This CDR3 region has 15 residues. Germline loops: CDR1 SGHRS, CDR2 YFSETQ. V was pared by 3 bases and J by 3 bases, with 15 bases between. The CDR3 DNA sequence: TGCGCCAGCAGCTCTACCGGGACTCTCGAAGAGACCCAGTACTTC. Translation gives CASSSTGTLEETQYF.

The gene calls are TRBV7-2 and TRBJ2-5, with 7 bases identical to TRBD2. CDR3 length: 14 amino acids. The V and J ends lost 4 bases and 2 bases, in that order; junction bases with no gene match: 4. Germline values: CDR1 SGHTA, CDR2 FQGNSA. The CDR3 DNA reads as TGTGCCAGCAGCTCAGGGACTATTCAAGAGACCCAGTACTTC. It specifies CASSSGTIQETQYF.

CDR3 in amino acids: CASSLSAGTSLYNEQFF. In DNA form, the CDR3 reads TGTGCCAGCAGTTTATCAGCCGGGACTAGCCTTTACAATGAGCAGTTCTTC. This chain connects TRBV27 to TRBJ2-1; 9 bases fit TRBD2. The length of the CDR3 is 17 residues. Looked up from germline, CDR1 is MNHEY and CDR2 is SMNVEV (reference sequence). The J segment lost 4 bases and the V segment lost 0 bases, leaving 7 bases of the junction unmatched.

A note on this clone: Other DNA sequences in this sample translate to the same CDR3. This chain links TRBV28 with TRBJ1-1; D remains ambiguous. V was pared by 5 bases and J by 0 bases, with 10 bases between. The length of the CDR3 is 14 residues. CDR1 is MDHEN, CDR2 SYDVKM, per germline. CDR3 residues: CASSAGGLNTEAFF. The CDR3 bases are TGTGCCAGCAGTGCCGGAGGCCTGAACACTGAAGCTTTCTTT.

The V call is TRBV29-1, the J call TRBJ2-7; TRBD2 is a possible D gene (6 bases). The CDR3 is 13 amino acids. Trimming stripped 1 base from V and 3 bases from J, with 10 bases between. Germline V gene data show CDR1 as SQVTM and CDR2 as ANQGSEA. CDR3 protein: CSVEGGGDYEQYF. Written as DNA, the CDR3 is TGCAGCGTTGAAGGGGGAGGAGACTACGAGCAGTACTTC.

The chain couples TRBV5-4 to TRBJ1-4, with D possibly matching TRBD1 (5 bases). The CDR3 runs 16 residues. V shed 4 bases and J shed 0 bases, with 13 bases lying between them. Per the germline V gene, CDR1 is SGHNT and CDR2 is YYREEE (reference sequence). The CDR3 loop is CASSQQGPATNEKLFF. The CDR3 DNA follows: TGTGCCAGCAGCCAGCAGGGCCCTGCAACTAATGAAAAACTGTTTTTT.

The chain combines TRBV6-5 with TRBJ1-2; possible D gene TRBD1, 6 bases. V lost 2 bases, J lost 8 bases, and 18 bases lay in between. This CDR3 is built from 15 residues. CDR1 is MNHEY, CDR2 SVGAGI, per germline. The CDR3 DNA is TGTGCCAGCAGTTACGGGGGGGGGCAAGGTCGAGGCTACACCTTC. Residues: CASSYGGGQGRGYTF.

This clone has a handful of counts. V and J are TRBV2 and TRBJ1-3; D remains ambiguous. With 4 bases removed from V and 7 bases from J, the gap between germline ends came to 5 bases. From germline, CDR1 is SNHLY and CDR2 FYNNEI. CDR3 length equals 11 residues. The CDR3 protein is CASSARNTIYF. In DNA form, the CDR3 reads TGTGCCAGCAGTGCGAGGAACACCATATATTTT.

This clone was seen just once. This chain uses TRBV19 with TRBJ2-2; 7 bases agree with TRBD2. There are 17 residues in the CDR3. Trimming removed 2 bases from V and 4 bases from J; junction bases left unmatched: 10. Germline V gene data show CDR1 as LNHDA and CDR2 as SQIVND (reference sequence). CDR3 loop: CASSIREGRVGTGELFF. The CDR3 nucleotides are TGTGCCAGTAGTATACGAGAAGGGAGGGTTGGCACCGGGGAGCTGTTTTTT.

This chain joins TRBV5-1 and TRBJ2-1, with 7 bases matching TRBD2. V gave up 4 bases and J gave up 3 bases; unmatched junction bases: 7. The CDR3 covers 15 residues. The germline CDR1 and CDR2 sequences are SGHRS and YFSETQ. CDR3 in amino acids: CASSVGGIDYNEQFF. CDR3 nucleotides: TGCGCCAGCAGCGTGGGAGGGATAGACTACAATGAGCAGTTCTTC.

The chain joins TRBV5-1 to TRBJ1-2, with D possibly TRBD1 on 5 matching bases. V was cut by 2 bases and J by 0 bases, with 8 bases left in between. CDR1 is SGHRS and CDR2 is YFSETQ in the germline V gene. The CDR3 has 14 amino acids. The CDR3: CASSLTGSNYGYTF. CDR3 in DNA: TGCGCCAGCAGCTTAACAGGATCTAACTATGGCTACACCTTC.

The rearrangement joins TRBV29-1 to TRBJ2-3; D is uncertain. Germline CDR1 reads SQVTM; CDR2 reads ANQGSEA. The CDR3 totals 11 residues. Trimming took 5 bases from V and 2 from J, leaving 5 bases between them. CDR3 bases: TGCAGCGTTCGAGACACAGATACGCAGTATTTT. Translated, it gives CSVRDTDTQYF.

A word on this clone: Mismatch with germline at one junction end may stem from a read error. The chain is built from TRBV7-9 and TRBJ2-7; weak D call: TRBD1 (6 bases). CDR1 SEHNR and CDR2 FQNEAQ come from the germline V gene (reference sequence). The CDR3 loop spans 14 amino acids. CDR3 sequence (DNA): TGTTCCAGCAGCTTAGCCGGACAGTCCTACGAGCAGTACTTC. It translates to CSSSLAGQSYEQYF.

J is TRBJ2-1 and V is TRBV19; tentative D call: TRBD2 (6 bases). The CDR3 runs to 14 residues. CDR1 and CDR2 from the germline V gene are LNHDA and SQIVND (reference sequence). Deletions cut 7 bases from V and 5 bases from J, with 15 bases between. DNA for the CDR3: TGTGCCAGTACCTATGGGACTTTGAACAATGAGCAGTTCTTC. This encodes CASTYGTLNNEQFF.

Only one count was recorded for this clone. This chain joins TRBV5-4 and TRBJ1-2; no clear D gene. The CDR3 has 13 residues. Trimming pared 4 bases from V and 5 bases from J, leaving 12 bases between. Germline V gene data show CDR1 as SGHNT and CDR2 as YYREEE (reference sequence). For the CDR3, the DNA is TGTGCCAGCAGCCCGAGGGTAGGGTATGGCTACACCTTC. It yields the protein CASSPRVGYGYTF.

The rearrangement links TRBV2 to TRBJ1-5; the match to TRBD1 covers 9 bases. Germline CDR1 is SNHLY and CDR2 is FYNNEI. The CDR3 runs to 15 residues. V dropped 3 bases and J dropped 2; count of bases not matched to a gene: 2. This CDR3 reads CASSDWTGGNQPQHF. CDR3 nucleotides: TGTGCCAGCAGTGACTGGACAGGGGGCAATCAGCCCCAGCATTTT.

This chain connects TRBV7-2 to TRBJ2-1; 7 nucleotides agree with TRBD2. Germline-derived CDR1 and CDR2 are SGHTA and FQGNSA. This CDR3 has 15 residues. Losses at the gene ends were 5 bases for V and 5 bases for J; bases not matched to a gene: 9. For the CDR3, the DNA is TGTGCCAGCAGCGTAACTAGCGTGAACAACAATGAGCAGTTCTTC. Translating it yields CASSVTSVNNNEQFF.

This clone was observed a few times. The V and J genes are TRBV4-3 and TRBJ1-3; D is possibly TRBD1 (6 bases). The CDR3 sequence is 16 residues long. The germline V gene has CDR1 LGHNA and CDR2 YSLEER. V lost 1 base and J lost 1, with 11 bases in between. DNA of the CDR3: TGCGCCAGCAGCCAAGGACAGGATTTATCTGGAAACACCATATATTTT. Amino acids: CASSQGQDLSGNTIYF.